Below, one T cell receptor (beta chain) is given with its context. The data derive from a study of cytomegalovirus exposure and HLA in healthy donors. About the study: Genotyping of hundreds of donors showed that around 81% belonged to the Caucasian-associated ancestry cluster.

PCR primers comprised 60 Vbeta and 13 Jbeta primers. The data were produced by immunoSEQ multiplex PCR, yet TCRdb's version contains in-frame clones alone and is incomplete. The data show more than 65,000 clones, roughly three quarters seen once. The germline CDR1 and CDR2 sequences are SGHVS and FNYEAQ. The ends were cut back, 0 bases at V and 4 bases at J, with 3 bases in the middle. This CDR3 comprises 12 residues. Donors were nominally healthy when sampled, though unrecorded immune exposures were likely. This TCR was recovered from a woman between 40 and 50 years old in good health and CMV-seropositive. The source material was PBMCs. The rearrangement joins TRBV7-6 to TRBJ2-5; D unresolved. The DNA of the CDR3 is TGTGCCAGCAGCTTAGCCTTAGAGACCCAGTACTTC. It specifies CASSLALETQYF.